One T cell receptor (beta chain) is described in this entry. This sample was included in a study of Ad26.COV2.S vaccination and SARS-CoV-2 variants. Study-wide context: Intramuscularly, Ad26.COV2.S was given either once or twice, 56 days apart.

Libraries were prepared by immunoSEQ multiplex PCR; TCRdb keeps only in-frame clonotypes and omits some of them. This sample has roughly 250,000 clones, with roughly 89% found just once. Treatment of the sample: about 20 received Ad26.COV2.S at low or high dose, single or two shots; several received placebo; per-sample allocation not given. Day 63 after the first vaccine or placebo injection was the time point for sampling. This CDR3 has 13 amino acids. V lost 3 bases and J 7 bases, leaving 12 bases between the germline ends. Germline loops: CDR1 MNHEY, CDR2 SMNVEV (reference sequence). The chain couples TRBV27 to TRBJ1-2; tentatively, D is TRBD1 (5 bases). This receptor was obtained from a person between 18 and 59 years old who received the Ad26.COV2.S COVID-19 vaccine or a placebo. The specimen comprised peripheral blood, sampled in a trial of Ad26.COV2.S vaccine versus placebo. Written as DNA, the CDR3 is TGTGCCAGCAGTTTCATGGGGGTGCTTGGCTACACCTTC. Encoded protein: CASSFMGVLGYTF.